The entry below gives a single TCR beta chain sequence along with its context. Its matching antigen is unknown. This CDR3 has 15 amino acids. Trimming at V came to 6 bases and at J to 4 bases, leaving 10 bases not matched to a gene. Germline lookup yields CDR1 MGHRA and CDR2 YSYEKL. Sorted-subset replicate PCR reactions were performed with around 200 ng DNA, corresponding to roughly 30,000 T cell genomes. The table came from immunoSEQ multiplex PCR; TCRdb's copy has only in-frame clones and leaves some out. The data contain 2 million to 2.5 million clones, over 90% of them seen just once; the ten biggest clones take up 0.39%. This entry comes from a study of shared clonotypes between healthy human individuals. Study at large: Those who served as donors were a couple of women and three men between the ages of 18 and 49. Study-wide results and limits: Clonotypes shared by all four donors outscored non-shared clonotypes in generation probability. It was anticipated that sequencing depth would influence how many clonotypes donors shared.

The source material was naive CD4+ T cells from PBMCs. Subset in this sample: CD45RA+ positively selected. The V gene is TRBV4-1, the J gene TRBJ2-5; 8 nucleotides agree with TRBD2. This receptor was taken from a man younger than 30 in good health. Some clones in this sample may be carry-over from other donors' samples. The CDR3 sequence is CASSPLSGGRETQYF. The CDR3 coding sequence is TGCGCCAGCAGTCCTTTGTCGGGAGGGAGAGAGACCCAGTACTTC.